The source of this T cell receptor beta chain is a study of T cell repertoires in cytomegalovirus infection. This clonotype has ten or more counts. No antigen is known for it. Each CDR3 protein is one row after TCRdb ran MiXCR on the reads. Of under 350,000 distinct CDR3 sequences listed, approximately 8.9% are singletons. Study-wide points: Within the response measured ex vivo, HLA-C-restricted CMV-specific TCR beta clonotypes were dominant.

Trimming left V 6 bases short and J 4 bases short, with 19 bases between. The CDR3 has 16 residues. The chain recombines TRBV12-3 or TRBV12-4 with TRBJ1-5; weak D call: TRBD1 (5 bases). The receptor comes from a human donor in good health (CMV status not recorded). Some clones in this sample may be carry-over from other donors' samples. Sequenced: PBMCs. CDR3 sequence (DNA): TGTGCCAGCAGCCGATCCTACGGGACGGAAAATCAGCCCCAGCATTTT. Encoded protein: CASSRSYGTENQPQHF.